This T cell receptor (beta chain) was captured by sequencing in a study of cytomegalovirus exposure and HLA in healthy donors. Germline trimming cut 3 bases from V and 8 bases from J; bases unmatched to any gene: 13. CDR3 size: 15 residues. Germline CDR1 is SGDLS and CDR2 is YYNGEE. A remark on this clone: Its antigen is as yet unknown. At the DNA level, this CDR3 is encoded by other sequences in the same sample as well.

Whole-study findings and limits: More clonal expansion characterized HLA-associated TCR beta chains than equally common others in a later analysis.

Healthy bone marrow donors made up the donors. Though nominally healthy at sampling, donors likely had unrecorded immune exposures. The study ran its PCR with 60 Vbeta and 13 Jbeta primers. Some clones are missing from TCRdb's copy, which holds only in-frame ones; the method was immunoSEQ multiplex PCR. The table lists over 95,000 clones, under 80% of them singletons, with approximately 2% in the top ten. The specimen sequenced was PBMCs. This rearrangement joins TRBV9 to TRBJ1-1; 7 bases line up with TRBD1. This receptor was obtained from a man aged 40-50 years in good health and CMV-seronegative. DNA for the CDR3: TGTGCCAGCAGCGCCAAGATCCAGGGGGTGGGAGAAGCTTTCTTT. Translation: CASSAKIQGVGEAFF.